Below, 7 T cell receptor beta chains from the same sample are listed, as sequenced in a study of Ad26.COV2.S vaccination and SARS-CoV-2 variants. The assay was immunoSEQ multiplex PCR, and TCRdb's table has in-frame clones only and misses some. The sample includes around 450,000 clones, about nine tenths of them seen just once. Treatment reported: over 15 received Ad26.COV2.S at low or high dose, single or two shots; several received placebo; per-sample allocation not given. The investigators took samples on day 63 after the first vaccine or placebo injection. The sample consisted of peripheral blood, taken in a trial of Ad26.COV2.S vaccine versus placebo. These receptors originate from a person between 18 and 60 years old who received the Ad26.COV2.S COVID-19 vaccine or a placebo.

This chain connects TRBV11-2 to TRBJ1-4, with TRBD1 matching over 12 bases. The CDR3 runs 15 residues. J lost 7 bases, V lost 5 bases, and 5 bases had no gene match. Germline CDR1 SGHAT, CDR2 FQNNGV. The CDR3 DNA is TGTGCCAGCAGCGGGACAGGGGGCCTAGGTGAAAAACTGTTTTTT. Translated: CASSGTGGLGEKLFF.

The gene calls are TRBV6-6 and TRBJ1-1; perhaps TRBD1 as D (6 bases). V lost 7 bases and J lost 3, with 15 bases in between. There are 14 residues in the CDR3. The germline gives CDR1 MNHNY, CDR2 SVGAGI (reference sequence). In nucleotides, the CDR3 is TGTGCCAGCACCGCGGGGACATCTTACACTGAAGCTTTCTTT. It is translated as CASTAGTSYTEAFF.

The CDR3 sequence: CASSLVGQGVGYTF. In DNA, the CDR3 is TGTGCCAGCAGCTTAGTTGGTCAGGGAGTTGGCTACACCTTC. The chain links TRBV11-2 to TRBJ1-2, with TRBD1 as a possible D gene (5 bases). Trimming stripped 1 base from V and 7 bases from J, with 13 bases between. This CDR3 comprises 14 residues. Germline assignment: CDR1 SGHAT and CDR2 FQNNGV.

V gene TRBV4-1 combines with J gene TRBJ1-5, with D unresolved. V was clipped by 0 bases and J by 4 bases, with 10 bases between them. This CDR3 is built from 15 residues. Per germline, CDR1 MGHRA and CDR2 YSYEKL. As DNA, the CDR3 is TGCGCCAGCAGCCAAGAGGGCACGGCTAATCAGCCCCAGCATTTT. Encoded protein: CASSQEGTANQPQHF.

This clone came up once. This chain connects TRBV23-1 to TRBJ2-1; D ambiguous. TRBV23-1 has ORF status, its function being uncertain. The length of the CDR3 is 13 residues. Trimming removed 0 bases from V and 15 bases from J, with 15 bases in between. The CDR3 loop is CASSQSWAARRFF. CDR3 nucleotide sequence: TGCGCCAGCAGTCAATCTTGGGCAGCCAGGAGGTTCTTC.

This chain uses TRBV7-6 with TRBJ2-3; D might be TRBD1 (6 bases). Trimming removed 1 base from V and 3 bases from J, with 14 bases in between. The CDR3 sequence is 16 residues long. Germline CDR1 is SGHVS and CDR2 is FNYEAQ. The CDR3: CASSLVGSGVTDTQYF. Here the CDR3 DNA reads TGTGCCAGCAGCTTAGTCGGGTCAGGGGTGACAGATACGCAGTATTTT. Using reference TRBV7-6 and TRBJ2-3 for the parts outside the CDR3, the full variable domain is GAGVSQSPRYKVTKRGQDVALRCDPISGHVSLYWYRQALGQGPEFLTYFNYEAQQDKSGLPNDRFSAERPEGSISTLTIQRTEQRDSAMYRCASSLVGSGVTDTQYFGPGTRLTVL.

The chain combines TRBV28 with TRBJ2-7, with TRBD2 matching 9 bases. The J segment lost 1 base and the V segment lost 6 bases, leaving 4 bases of the junction unmatched. CDR1 and CDR2 from the germline V gene are MDHEN and SYDVKM. This CDR3 spans 14 amino acids. The CDR3 spells CASSSSGISYEQYF. The CDR3 DNA follows: TGTGCCAGCAGCTCTAGCGGGATTTCCTACGAGCAGTACTTC.